These T cell receptor beta chains were read from a single sample in a study of T cells in localized non-small cell lung cancer. Produced via immunoSEQ multiplex PCR; TCRdb's table is partial and in-frame only. Among 30,000 to 40,000 clones listed, around 80% were seen once. Sequenced material: peripheral blood, taken before any cancer treatment. These receptors were obtained from a male donor aged 60 or over with stage III squamous cell lung carcinoma. The CDR3 runs from the conserved cysteine through the conserved F or W. Fields, in order: CDR3 protein, CDR3 DNA, J gene, clone size, V gene, D gene. A D gene is named only where the DNA matches it firmly. Clone size is not always given. Where it is, it says once, few, many or a class for expanded clones.

CDR3aa: CASSFYGGAEETQYF; CDR3nt: TGCGCCAGCAGCTTTTACGGGGGCGCAGAAGAGACCCAGTACTTC; j_gene: TRBJ2-5; abundance: once; v_gene: TRBV5-1; d_gene: NA
CDR3aa: CASSLAGVEAFF; CDR3nt: TGTGCCAGCAGCTTAGCTGGGGTTGAAGCTTTCTTT; j_gene: TRBJ1-1; abundance: NA; v_gene: TRBV11-2; d_gene: NA
CDR3aa: CASSLPLDRHEAGANVLTF; CDR3nt: TGCGCCAGCAGCCTTCCCCTGGACAGACACGAGGCTGGGGCCAACGTCCTGACTTTC; j_gene: TRBJ2-6; abundance: NA; v_gene: TRBV4-1; d_gene: NA
CDR3aa: CSVGRSTNEKLFF; CDR3nt: TGCAGCGTTGGGAGGTCGACTAATGAAAAACTGTTTTTT; j_gene: TRBJ1-4; abundance: NA; v_gene: TRBV29-1; d_gene: NA
CDR3aa: CAWNREVVETQYF; CDR3nt: TGTGCCTGGAACAGGGAGGTGGTAGAGACCCAGTACTTC; j_gene: TRBJ2-5; abundance: NA; v_gene: TRBV30; d_gene: NA
CDR3aa: CASSRVPRGEKLFF; CDR3nt: TGTGCCAGCAGCCGGGTACCCCGGGGGGAAAAACTGTTTTTT; j_gene: TRBJ1-4; abundance: NA; v_gene: TRBV5-4; d_gene: NA
CDR3aa: CASKEGLNTEAFF; CDR3nt: TGTGCCAGCAAGGAGGGCTTGAACACTGAAGCTTTCTTT; j_gene: TRBJ1-1; abundance: NA; v_gene: TRBV6-1; d_gene: NA
CDR3aa: CAWSTLAGRSQYF; CDR3nt: TGTGCCTGGAGTACACTAGCGGGGCGGTCCCAGTACTTC; j_gene: TRBJ2-5; abundance: NA; v_gene: TRBV30; d_gene: TRBD2
CDR3aa: CASSGSGLTEAFF; CDR3nt: TGTGCCAGCAGTGGCTCCGGACTCACTGAAGCTTTCTTT; j_gene: TRBJ1-1; abundance: NA; v_gene: TRBV6-5; d_gene: NA
CDR3aa: CATSRDAFSQETQYF; CDR3nt: TGTGCCACCAGCAGAGATGCTTTCAGTCAAGAGACCCAGTACTTC; j_gene: TRBJ2-5; abundance: NA; v_gene: TRBV15; d_gene: NA
CDR3aa: CSPRGENEQFF; CDR3nt: TGCAGCCCTAGGGGGGAAAATGAGCAGTTCTTC; j_gene: TRBJ2-1; abundance: NA; v_gene: TRBV20-1; d_gene: NA
CDR3aa: CASSTGYEQYF; CDR3nt: TGTGCCAGTAGTACAGGCTACGAGCAGTACTTC; j_gene: TRBJ2-7; abundance: NA; v_gene: TRBV19; d_gene: NA
CDR3aa: CASSEGSANYGYTF; CDR3nt: TGTGCCAGCAGTGAGGGGAGTGCTAACTATGGCTACACCTTC; j_gene: TRBJ1-2; abundance: NA; v_gene: TRBV6-1; d_gene: NA
CDR3aa: CASSQDRPSDTEAFF; CDR3nt: TGCGCCAGCAGCCAAGATCGCCCGTCGGACACTGAAGCTTTCTTT; j_gene: TRBJ1-1; abundance: NA; v_gene: TRBV4-1; d_gene: NA
CDR3aa: CASSLFQGPRAGELFF; CDR3nt: TGTGCCAGCAGCTTATTTCAGGGGCCCAGGGCCGGGGAGCTGTTTTTT; j_gene: TRBJ2-2; abundance: NA; v_gene: TRBV5-6; d_gene: NA
CDR3aa: CASSPDGQGTNSPLHF; CDR3nt: TGTGCCAGCAGCCCCGATGGACAGGGAACTAATTCACCCCTCCACTTT; j_gene: TRBJ1-6; abundance: NA; v_gene: TRBV7-6; d_gene: TRBD1
CDR3aa: CASSFFATNEKLFF; CDR3nt: TGTGCCAGCAGCTTCTTCGCAACTAATGAAAAACTGTTTTTT; j_gene: TRBJ1-4; abundance: NA; v_gene: TRBV11-2; d_gene: NA
CDR3aa: CASTVRGSGGYTF; CDR3nt: TGTGCCAGCACCGTAAGGGGGTCGGGAGGCTACACCTTC; j_gene: TRBJ1-2; abundance: NA; v_gene: TRBV6-1; d_gene: NA
CDR3aa: CASSVTSAVTDTQYF; CDR3nt: TGTGCCAGCAGCGTAACATCGGCGGTTACAGATACGCAGTATTTT; j_gene: TRBJ2-3; abundance: few; v_gene: TRBV9; d_gene: NA
CDR3aa: CASSLGGGYNEQFF; CDR3nt: TGTGCCAGCAGCTTAGGAGGGGGGTACAATGAGCAGTTCTTC; j_gene: TRBJ2-1; abundance: NA; v_gene: TRBV11-2; d_gene: NA
CDR3aa: CASRGDNGNTIYF; CDR3nt: TGTGCCAGCAGGGGGGACAACGGAAACACCATATATTTT; j_gene: TRBJ1-3; abundance: NA; v_gene: TRBV2; d_gene: NA
CDR3aa: CASTRTGSSYTF; CDR3nt: TGTGCCAGTACCAGGACAGGGAGCAGCTACACCTTC; j_gene: TRBJ1-2; abundance: once; v_gene: TRBV6-6; d_gene: TRBD1
CDR3aa: CASSPRGEDTQYF; CDR3nt: TGTGCCAGCAGTCCCCGAGGTGAGGATACGCAGTATTTT; j_gene: TRBJ2-3; abundance: NA; v_gene: TRBV2; d_gene: NA
CDR3aa: CASSRTGDTGNTIYF; CDR3nt: TGTGCCAGCAGTAGGACAGGGGATACAGGAAACACCATATATTTT; j_gene: TRBJ1-3; abundance: few; v_gene: TRBV6-5; d_gene: TRBD1
CDR3aa: CAWSQTGPGTEAFF; CDR3nt: TGTGCCTGGAGCCAGACAGGGCCGGGCACTGAAGCTTTCTTT; j_gene: TRBJ1-1; abundance: NA; v_gene: TRBV30; d_gene: TRBD1
CDR3aa: CASSFTDGGYTEAFF; CDR3nt: TGCGCCAGCAGCTTTACGGACGGTGGGTACACTGAAGCTTTCTTT; j_gene: TRBJ1-1; abundance: NA; v_gene: TRBV5-1; d_gene: NA
CDR3aa: CASSPGETQYF; CDR3nt: TGTGCCAGCAGCCCGGGAGAGACCCAGTACTTC; j_gene: TRBJ2-5; abundance: NA; v_gene: TRBV6-1; d_gene: NA